Following are 27 T cell receptor beta chains from one sample sequenced in a study of T cell changes during pregnancy in multiple sclerosis. The method was immunoSEQ multiplex PCR; TCRdb's version includes in-frame clones alone and lacks a portion of them. The sample records 100,000 or so clones, around 93% being singletons. Material: peripheral blood, obtained before pregnancy. These receptors were collected from a female donor with multiple sclerosis, enrolled in a pregnancy study.

The chain couples TRBV30 to TRBJ2-5; TRBD2 matches 7 bases. The germline CDR1 and CDR2 sequences are GTSNPN and SVGIG (reference sequence). The V gene end was trimmed by 4 bases and the J gene end by 4 bases; junction bases not matched to a gene: 9. CDR3 length equals 14 residues. Here the CDR3 DNA reads TGTGCCTGGAATAAGGGGAGGGGATTAGAGACCCAGTACTTC. It is translated as CAWNKGRGLETQYF.

Concerning this clone itself: The junction differs from germline at one of its ends, possibly a read error. In nucleotides, the CDR3 is TGTGCCAGTAGTATAGGAGAAGGGACTACCACTCGCTTC. The encoded protein is CASSIGEGTTTRF. This chain uses TRBV19 with TRBJ2-7; 7 bases align to TRBD2. The germline V gene encodes CDR1 LNHDA and CDR2 SQIVND (reference sequence). This CDR3 has 13 residues.

V is TRBV13 and J is TRBJ1-1; D is unclear. This CDR3 is built from 12 residues. Germline values: CDR1 PRHDT, CDR2 FYEKMQ (reference sequence). V dropped 2 bases and J dropped 8 bases, with 9 bases sitting between them. DNA for the CDR3: TGTGCCAGCAGCTTAAACGGTTTAGAAGCTTTCTTT. Translation: CASSLNGLEAFF.

V and J are TRBV28 and TRBJ2-1; perhaps TRBD2 as D (5 bases). Germline V CDR1 and CDR2: MDHEN, SYDVKM. V lost 6 bases, J lost 7 bases, and 19 bases lay in between. The CDR3 extends over 15 amino acids. CDR3 protein: CASSQVLGGANEQFF. The CDR3 bases are TGTGCCAGCAGCCAAGTCCTTGGAGGCGCGAATGAGCAGTTCTTC.

The gene calls are TRBV19 and TRBJ1-1; no clear D gene. This CDR3 comprises 13 residues. Germline values: CDR1 LNHDA, CDR2 SQIVND (reference sequence). V was shortened by 2 bases and J by 4 bases, with 8 bases between the two germline ends. The CDR3 DNA sequence: TGTGCCAGTAGTATATCGAGGTTCACTGAAGCTTTCTTT. It translates to CASSISRFTEAFF.

CDR3 amino acids: CASSLLASGRVYEQYF. CDR3 DNA: TGTGCCAGCAGTTTATTGGCTAGCGGGAGGGTATACGAGCAGTACTTC. The J gene is TRBJ2-7, the V gene TRBV28; 12 nucleotides match TRBD2. This CDR3 contains 16 residues. Germline loops: CDR1 MDHEN, CDR2 SYDVKM. V shed 1 base and J 4 bases; nucleotides not matched to a gene: 5.

The chain combines TRBV21-1 with TRBJ1-1; the DNA was not compared with TRBD1, the D call given in the table. TRBV21-1 is a listed pseudogene. The CDR3 is made up of 17 amino acids. The CDR3 sequence: CASSKPLGTGGNTEAFF. CDR3 nucleotide sequence: TGTGCCAGCAGCAAACCCCTGGGGACAGGGGGCAACACTGAAGCTTTCTTT.

This chain connects TRBV10-1 to TRBJ2-5, with TRBD2 matching 8 bases. The germline CDR1 and CDR2 sequences are WNHNN and SYGVQD (reference sequence). With V trimmed by 10 bases and J by 3 bases, 10 bases remained unmatched. The CDR3 has 14 amino acids. DNA for the CDR3: TGCGCCACCCCGGGACTAGTGGATGAAGAGACCCAGTACTTC. Translated: CATPGLVDEETQYF.

The V call is TRBV5-4, the J call TRBJ2-5, with D perhaps TRBD2 (6 bases). Germline V gene sequence: CDR1 SGHNT, CDR2 YYREEE (reference sequence). The CDR3 extends over 14 amino acids. Trimming pared 3 bases from V and 1 base from J, leaving 10 bases between. Written as DNA, the CDR3 is TGTGCCAGCAGCTCGGGAGCGTTCCAAGAGACCCAGTACTTC. Translated, it gives CASSSGAFQETQYF.

The CDR3 spells CASSSDYLTEQFF. DNA for the CDR3: TGTGCCAGCAGTTCGGACTACCTAACTGAGCAGTTCTTC. This chain joins TRBV28 and TRBJ2-1, with D possibly matching TRBD2 (6 bases). Trimming removed 4 bases from V and 9 bases from J, with 13 bases in between. CDR3 length: 13 amino acids. CDR1 and CDR2 (germline): MDHEN, SYDVKM.

The rearrangement joins TRBV5-1 to TRBJ2-7; 11 bases line up with TRBD2. With 1 base clipped from V and 2 bases from J, the junction kept 2 bases outside the gene matches. Germline V gene lookup returns CDR1 SGHRS and CDR2 YFSETQ. The CDR3 totals 15 residues. The CDR3 reads CASSLTSGSAYEQYF. CDR3 coding DNA: TGCGCCAGCAGCTTGACTAGCGGGAGTGCCTACGAGCAGTACTTC.

V usage is TRBV2 and J usage is TRBJ2-7; 8 bases match TRBD2. The CDR3 length is 14 residues. Germline V CDR1 and CDR2: SNHLY, FYNNEI. After removal of 6 bases from V and 3 bases from J, the junction contained 7 bases not matched to a gene. CDR3 bases: TGTGCCAGCAGGACCAGCGGGGGCTACTACGAGCAGTACTTC. Its protein is CASRTSGGYYEQYF.

The chain employs TRBV27 and TRBJ2-3; tentative D call: TRBD2 (5 bases). Trimming stripped 5 bases from V and 0 bases from J, with 15 bases between. Germline assignment: CDR1 MNHEY and CDR2 SMNVEV (reference sequence). CDR3 length: 16 amino acids. The CDR3 nucleotides are TGTGCCAGCAGTACCTCACGTGGCGGGAGCACAGATACGCAGTATTTT. It specifies CASSTSRGGSTDTQYF.

The chain uses TRBV9 and TRBJ1-1, with D perhaps TRBD1 (5 bases). The CDR3 length is 14 residues. Germline V gene data show CDR1 as SGDLS and CDR2 as YYNGEE. The V end lost 0 bases, the J end lost 4 bases, and 10 bases lay between the germline ends. The CDR3 bases are TGTGCCAGCAGCGTAGGACACGACAGCACTGAAGCTTTCTTT. Protein sequence: CASSVGHDSTEAFF.

The chain is built from TRBV30 and TRBJ2-7; unclear D gene. V was trimmed by 1 base and J by 0 bases, leaving 16 bases between them. Germline loops: CDR1 GTSNPN, CDR2 SVGIG (reference sequence). There are 16 residues in the CDR3. CDR3 in amino acids: CAWSDPPSLSSYEQYF. CDR3 DNA sequence: TGTGCCTGGAGTGACCCTCCTTCGCTAAGCTCCTACGAGCAGTACTTC.

This clone was seen just once. The J gene is TRBJ2-7, the V gene TRBV18, with 9 bases fitting TRBD2. After removal of 1 base from V and 6 bases from J, the junction contained 7 bases not matched to a gene. The CDR3 consists of 15 residues. CDR1 KGHSH and CDR2 LQKENI come from the germline V gene. The CDR3 is CASSPQLAGSLEQYF. Written as DNA, the CDR3 is TGTGCCAGCTCACCACAGCTAGCGGGAAGTCTCGAGCAGTACTTC.

The J gene is TRBJ1-2, the V gene TRBV6-5; D uncertain. Germline CDR1 is MNHEY and CDR2 is SVGAGI. Trimming cost V 6 bases and J 4 bases, with 15 bases left between them. The CDR3 totals 14 residues. The CDR3 bases are TGTGCCAGCAGCCCAGGTGTGCGAGCCTATGGCTACACCTTC. Amino acid sequence: CASSPGVRAYGYTF.

The chain uses TRBV30 and TRBJ2-7; possible D gene TRBD2, 6 bases. This CDR3 spans 15 amino acids. Trimming cost V 2 bases and J 0 bases, with 14 bases left between them. From germline, CDR1 is GTSNPN and CDR2 SVGIG (reference sequence). CDR3 loop: CAWSLPSVSSYEQYF. The DNA for the CDR3 is TGTGCCTGGAGTCTCCCTAGCGTAAGCTCCTACGAGCAGTACTTC.

The chain combines TRBV6-1 with TRBJ2-2, with 8 bases that match TRBD1. V shed 4 bases, J shed 5 bases, and the junction held 12 bases outside the gene matches. The germline gives CDR1 MNHNS, CDR2 SASEGT. This CDR3 has 17 amino acids. CDR3 sequence: CASSGTGGFVRTGELFF. In DNA form, the CDR3 reads TGTGCCAGCAGTGGAACAGGGGGGTTTGTTCGTACCGGGGAGCTGTTTTTT.

This rearrangement joins TRBV6-1 to TRBJ2-3; D possibly corresponds to TRBD1 (6 bases). The CDR3 spans 17 residues. V was trimmed by 4 bases and J by 1 base, leaving 18 bases between them. Germline V gene data show CDR1 as MNHNS and CDR2 as SASEGT. CDR3 loop: CASSVPQGTWGTDTQYF. For the CDR3, the DNA is TGTGCCAGCAGTGTCCCCCAAGGGACATGGGGCACAGATACGCAGTATTTT.

This chain links TRBV9 with TRBJ2-3; 10 nucleotides agree with TRBD2. The CDR3 is 17 amino acids. The germline V gene encodes CDR1 SGDLS and CDR2 YYNGEE. Unmatched junction bases numbered 11, after V lost 3 bases and J lost 4 bases. CDR3 DNA sequence: TGTGCCAGCAGCGCACGGACTAGCGGATTCAATTCAGATACGCAGTATTTT. Amino acids: CASSARTSGFNSDTQYF.

V and J are TRBV9 and TRBJ1-1; D might be TRBD1 (5 bases). Trimming took off 2 bases at V and 4 bases at J, with 6 bases between the two ends. Germline loops: CDR1 SGDLS, CDR2 YYNGEE. CDR3 length: 12 amino acids. CDR3 region: CASSVGGTEAFF. CDR3 in DNA: TGTGCCAGCAGCGTGGGGGGCACTGAAGCTTTCTTT.

The chain recombines TRBV7-3 with TRBJ2-4; TRBD2 aligns across 13 bases. CDR3 length: 21 residues. The germline CDR1 and CDR2 sequences are SGHTA and FQGTGA. With V trimmed by 5 bases and J by 0 bases, 16 bases remained unmatched. CDR3 region: CASSPKGELAGGPLAKNIQYF. DNA of the CDR3: TGTGCCAGCAGCCCAAAGGGAGAACTAGCGGGAGGGCCTCTAGCCAAAAACATTCAGTACTTC.

The chain recombines TRBV13 with TRBJ2-7, with D possibly being TRBD2 (6 bases). V was clipped by 0 bases and J by 0 bases, with 6 bases between them. The CDR3 is made up of 14 amino acids. In germline, CDR1 is PRHDT, CDR2 FYEKMQ (reference sequence). CDR3 residues: CASSLGTSSYEQYF. The CDR3 DNA is TGTGCCAGCAGCTTAGGGACTAGCTCCTACGAGCAGTACTTC.

This sequence joins TRBV13 and TRBJ2-7; 9 bases are a match to TRBD1. This CDR3 has 16 amino acids. CDR1 is PRHDT and CDR2 is FYEKMQ in the germline V gene (reference sequence). Germline trimming cut 5 bases from V and 7 bases from J; bases unmatched to any gene: 15. The CDR3 coding sequence is TGTGCCAGCAGCGCCGTACAGGGGGCGCACGGTGGGGAGCAGTACTTC. Its protein product is CASSAVQGAHGGEQYF.

V and J are TRBV4-1 and TRBJ2-2, with 8 bases lining up with TRBD1. Germline CDR1 MGHRA, CDR2 YSYEKL. The CDR3 contains 16 residues. The V gene end was trimmed by 4 bases and the J gene end by 7 bases; junction bases not matched to a gene: 11. The DNA for the CDR3 is TGCGCCAGCAGCCCCGTTTCAGGGGGCATTGTCGGGGAGCTGTTTTTT. This encodes CASSPVSGGIVGELFF.

This chain connects TRBV6-5 to TRBJ1-5; no reliable D call. V was cut by 6 bases and J by 7 bases, with 13 bases left in between. From germline, CDR1 is MNHEY and CDR2 SVGAGI. CDR3 length equals 13 residues. The CDR3 reads CASRQRDGQPQHF. In nucleotides, the CDR3 is TGTGCCAGCAGGCAGCGGGATGGGCAGCCCCAGCATTTT.